Presented here are 5 T cell receptor beta chains from one specimen sequenced in a study of cytomegalovirus exposure and HLA in healthy donors. This PCR relied on a set of 60 Vbeta primers and 13 Jbeta primers. Here immunoSEQ multiplex PCR was the method, and the copy in TCRdb shows in-frame clones only, minus some. The sample includes about 260,000 clones, roughly four fifths of them seen just once. The specimen was PBMCs. These receptors all stem from a woman aged 40 to 50 in good health and CMV-seropositive.

The chain uses TRBV15 and TRBJ2-5, with 11 bases fitting TRBD1. Germline V gene sequence: CDR1 LNHNV, CDR2 YYDKDF (reference sequence). Trimming cost V 5 bases and J 5 bases; bases outside gene matches: 10. CDR3 length: 16 residues. The CDR3 sequence: CATSLRGTGGHETQYF. The CDR3 region has the DNA TGTGCCACCAGCCTCAGAGGGACAGGGGGGCATGAGACCCAGTACTTC.

The chain carries TRBV7-9 and TRBJ2-1; D is unresolved. The germline V and J ends were trimmed by 0 bases and 6 bases, with 12 bases remaining between them. The CDR3 runs to 15 residues. CDR1 is SEHNR, CDR2 FQNEAQ, per germline (reference sequence). CDR3 region: CASSLAPGPSNEQFF. The CDR3 DNA follows: TGTGCCAGCAGCTTAGCGCCAGGCCCGAGCAATGAGCAGTTCTTC.

The chain employs TRBV7-3 and TRBJ1-1, with D unresolved. The germline gives CDR1 SGHTA, CDR2 FQGTGA. The V and J ends lost 5 bases and 0 bases respectively, with 10 bases between them. The CDR3 runs 14 residues. The CDR3 reads CASSPNIMNTEAFF. CDR3 DNA: TGTGCCAGCAGCCCTAATATCATGAACACTGAAGCTTTCTTT. The full variable domain, rest sourced from reference TRBV7-3 and TRBJ1-1, is GAGVSQTPSNKVTEKGKYVELRCDPISGHTALYWYRQSLGQGPEFLIYFQGTGAADDSGLPNDRFFAVRPEGSVSTLKIQRTERGDSAVYLCASSPNIMNTEAFFGQGTRLTVV.

This chain links TRBV4-3 with TRBJ1-1, with D possibly being TRBD1 (5 bases). Germline V gives CDR1 LGHNA, CDR2 YSLEER. V lost 0 bases, J lost 6 bases, and 17 bases lay in between. This CDR3 spans 16 amino acids. CDR3 protein: CASSQDALGGRSEAFF. The CDR3 DNA sequence: TGCGCCAGCAGCCAAGACGCGTTGGGGGGAAGGTCTGAAGCTTTCTTT.

The CDR3 DNA reads as TGCGCCAGCAGCCAAGATACCGGGACAGATACGCAGTATTTT. It codes for CASSQDTGTDTQYF. V and J are TRBV4-3 and TRBJ2-3; D gene uncertain. From germline, CDR1 is LGHNA and CDR2 YSLEER. V lost 0 bases, J lost 3 bases, and 7 bases lay in between. This CDR3 region has 14 residues.